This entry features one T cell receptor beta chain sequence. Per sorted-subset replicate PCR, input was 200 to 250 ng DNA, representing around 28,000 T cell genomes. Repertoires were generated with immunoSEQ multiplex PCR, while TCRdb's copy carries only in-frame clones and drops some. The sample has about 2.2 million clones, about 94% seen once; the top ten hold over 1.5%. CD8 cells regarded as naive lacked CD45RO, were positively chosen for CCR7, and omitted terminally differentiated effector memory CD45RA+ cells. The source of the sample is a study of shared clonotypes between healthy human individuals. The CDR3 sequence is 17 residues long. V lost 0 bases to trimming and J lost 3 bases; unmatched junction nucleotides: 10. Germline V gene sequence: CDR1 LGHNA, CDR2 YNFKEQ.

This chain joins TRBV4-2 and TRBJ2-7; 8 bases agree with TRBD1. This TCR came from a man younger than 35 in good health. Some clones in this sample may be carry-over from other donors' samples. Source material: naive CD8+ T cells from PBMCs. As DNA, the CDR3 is TGTGCCAGCAGCCAAGAAGGAATTGGACAGGGAGGCTACGAGCAGTACTTC. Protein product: CASSQEGIGQGGYEQYF.